The 12 T cell receptor beta chains below come from one sample, sequenced in a study of T cell responses to AZD1222 COVID-19 vaccine. Sequenced by immunoSEQ multiplex PCR; TCRdb stores in-frame clones only, minus some. The sample yields about 64,000 clones, over 80% seen once. Sequenced material: peripheral blood, taken 28 days after the second dose of the MenACWY control vaccine. The receptors shown here come from an adult who received the MenACWY meningococcal vaccine as a control.

The chain joins TRBV24-1 to TRBJ2-5; TRBD2 matches at 8 bases. This CDR3 region has 15 residues. Trimming removed 4 bases from V and 2 bases from J; junction bases left unmatched: 5. Germline values: CDR1 KGHDR, CDR2 SFDVKD. The CDR3 sequence is CATSERAGAQETQYF. CDR3 sequence (DNA): TGTGCCACCAGTGAAAGAGCGGGAGCACAAGAGACCCAGTACTTC.

This chain connects TRBV3-1 (or the pseudogene TRBV3-2) to TRBJ1-4; no firm D call. Trimming pared 2 bases from V and 6 bases from J, leaving 1 base between. The V gene's germline CDR1 is LGHDT and CDR2 YNNKEL (reference sequence). The CDR3 consists of 11 residues. The chain's CDR3 is CASSQYEKLFF. The CDR3 region has the DNA TGTGCCAGCAGCCAATATGAAAAACTGTTTTTT.

The chain recombines TRBV18 with TRBJ1-2, with D possibly being TRBD1 (5 bases). The germline gives CDR1 KGHSH, CDR2 LQKENI. This CDR3 comprises 16 residues. V was shortened by 5 bases and J by 8 bases, with 24 bases between the two germline ends. This CDR3 is CASSAMTPGESGGYTF. The CDR3, as DNA: TGTGCCAGCTCAGCAATGACCCCGGGGGAATCAGGGGGCTACACCTTC.

The chain links TRBV14 to TRBJ2-7; D not certain. Trimming left V 1 base short and J 9 bases short, with 16 bases between. This CDR3 region has 14 residues. Germline V lookup: CDR1 SGHDN, CDR2 FVKESK. CDR3 sequence reads: CASSQARTSSPQYF. CDR3 bases: TGTGCCAGCAGCCAAGCTAGGACCTCCTCCCCGCAGTACTTC.

V is TRBV5-1 and J is TRBJ2-2; D is uncertain. The CDR3 is 13 amino acids. V was pared by 5 bases and J by 4 bases, with 9 bases between. The germline V gene encodes CDR1 SGHRS and CDR2 YFSETQ. CDR3 in DNA: TGCGCCAGCAGTCCGGGCGCCACCGGGGAGCTGTTTTTT. Its protein product is CASSPGATGELFF. The full variable domain, completed using reference TRBV5-1 and TRBJ2-2, is KAGVTQTPRYLIKTRGQQVTLSCSPISGHRSVSWYQQTPGQGLQFLFEYFSETQRNKGNFPGRFSGRQFSNSRSEMNVSTLELGDSALYLCASSPGATGELFFGEGSRLTVL.

Only one count was recorded for this clone. V usage is TRBV2 and J usage is TRBJ1-5; weak D call: TRBD1 (5 bases). With 3 bases removed from V and 4 bases from J, the gap between germline ends came to 7 bases. Germline V CDR1 and CDR2: SNHLY, FYNNEI. This CDR3 comprises 13 residues. CDR3 sequence: CASSEDTNQPQHF. In nucleotides, the CDR3 is TGTGCCAGCAGTGAGGACACTAATCAGCCCCAGCATTTT.

The CDR3 DNA is TGTGCCAGCAGTGGGGACAGCACCTACGAGCAGTACTTC. Its protein is CASSGDSTYEQYF. The chain recombines TRBV27 with TRBJ2-7; 7 bases agree with TRBD1. The CDR3 runs 13 residues. Per the germline V gene, CDR1 is MNHEY and CDR2 is SMNVEV (reference sequence). The V and J ends lost 5 bases and 2 bases, in that order; junction bases with no gene match: 3.

V is TRBV6-6 and J is TRBJ1-5, with unresolved D. CDR1 and CDR2 from the germline V gene are MNHNY and SVGAGI (reference sequence). V was shortened by 5 bases and J by 10 bases, with 27 bases between the two germline ends. This CDR3 has 17 amino acids. CDR3 DNA sequence: TGTGCCAGCAGTCCCGCGTGGGTTCAGGATCCTAAGGGCCCCCAGCATTTT. It yields the protein CASSPAWVQDPKGPQHF.

By sample fraction, this clone is medium-sized. The chain carries TRBV6-5 and TRBJ1-1, with 7 nucleotides matching TRBD1. With 9 bases clipped from V and 4 bases from J, the junction kept 5 bases outside the gene matches. Germline assignment: CDR1 MNHEY and CDR2 SVGAGI. CDR3 length equals 12 residues. The DNA of the CDR3 is TGTGCCAGTGCCCAGGGGGGCACTGAAGCTTTCTTT. Its translation: CASAQGGTEAFF.

J is TRBJ2-7 and V is TRBV19; D not resolved. CDR1 LNHDA and CDR2 SQIVND come from the germline V gene (reference sequence). This CDR3 comprises 14 residues. The ends were cut back, 6 bases at V and 0 bases at J, with 12 bases in the middle. The CDR3 protein is CASRLDPSSYEQYF. The CDR3 DNA reads TGTGCCAGTAGGCTCGACCCGAGCTCCTACGAGCAGTACTTC.

The chain is built from TRBV24-1 and TRBJ2-7; D not resolved. Germline V gene lookup returns CDR1 KGHDR and CDR2 SFDVKD. V was trimmed by 3 bases and J by 3 bases, leaving 8 bases between them. The CDR3 extends over 13 amino acids. Here the CDR3 reads CATSDPINYEQYF. The CDR3, as DNA: TGTGCCACCAGTGATCCGATCAACTACGAGCAGTACTTC.

V usage is TRBV7-2 and J usage is TRBJ2-1, with TRBD2 matching 13 bases. The CDR3 has 14 residues. With 8 bases clipped from V and 10 bases from J, the junction kept 8 bases outside the gene matches. CDR1 SGHTA and CDR2 FQGNSA come from the germline V gene. The CDR3 spells CASFWTSGSREQFF. The CDR3 coding sequence is TGTGCCAGCTTCTGGACTAGCGGGAGTAGGGAGCAGTTCTTC.